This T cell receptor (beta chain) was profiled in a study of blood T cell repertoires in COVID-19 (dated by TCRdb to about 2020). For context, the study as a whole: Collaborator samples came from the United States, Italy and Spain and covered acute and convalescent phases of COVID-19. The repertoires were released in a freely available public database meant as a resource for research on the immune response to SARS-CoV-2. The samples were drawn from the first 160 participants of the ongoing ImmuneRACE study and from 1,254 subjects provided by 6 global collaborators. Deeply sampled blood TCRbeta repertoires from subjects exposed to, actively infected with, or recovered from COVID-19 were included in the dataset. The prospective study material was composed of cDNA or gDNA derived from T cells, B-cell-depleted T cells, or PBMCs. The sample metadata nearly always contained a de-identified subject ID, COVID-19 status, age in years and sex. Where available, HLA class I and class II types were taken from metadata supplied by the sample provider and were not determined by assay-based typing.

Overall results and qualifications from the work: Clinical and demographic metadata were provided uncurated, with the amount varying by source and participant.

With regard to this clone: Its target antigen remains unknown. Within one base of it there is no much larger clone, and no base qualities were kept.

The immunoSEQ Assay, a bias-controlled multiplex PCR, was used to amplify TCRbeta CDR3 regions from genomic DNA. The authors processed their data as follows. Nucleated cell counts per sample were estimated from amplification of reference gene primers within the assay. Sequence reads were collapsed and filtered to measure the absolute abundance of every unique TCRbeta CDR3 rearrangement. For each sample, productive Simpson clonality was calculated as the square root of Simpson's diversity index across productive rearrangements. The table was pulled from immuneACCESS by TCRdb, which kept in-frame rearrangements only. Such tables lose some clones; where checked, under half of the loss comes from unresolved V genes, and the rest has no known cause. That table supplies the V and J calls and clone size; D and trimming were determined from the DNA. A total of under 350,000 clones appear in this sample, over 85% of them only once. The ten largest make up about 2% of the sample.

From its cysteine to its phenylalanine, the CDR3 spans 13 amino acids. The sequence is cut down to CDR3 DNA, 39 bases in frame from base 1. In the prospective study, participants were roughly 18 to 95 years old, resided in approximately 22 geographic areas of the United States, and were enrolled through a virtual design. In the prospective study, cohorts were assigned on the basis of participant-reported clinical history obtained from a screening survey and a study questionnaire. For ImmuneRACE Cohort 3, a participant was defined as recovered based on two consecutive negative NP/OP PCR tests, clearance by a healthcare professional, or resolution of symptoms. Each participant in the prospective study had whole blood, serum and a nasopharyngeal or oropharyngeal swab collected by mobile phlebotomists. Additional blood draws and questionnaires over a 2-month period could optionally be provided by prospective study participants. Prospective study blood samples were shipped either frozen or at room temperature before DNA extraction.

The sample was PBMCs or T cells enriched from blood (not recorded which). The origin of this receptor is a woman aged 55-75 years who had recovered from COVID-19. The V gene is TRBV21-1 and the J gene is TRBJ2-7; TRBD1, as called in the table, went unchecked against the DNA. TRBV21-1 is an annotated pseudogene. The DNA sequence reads TGTGCCAGCAGCAAAGGACAGACCTACGAGCAGTACTTC. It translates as CASSKGQTYEQYF.